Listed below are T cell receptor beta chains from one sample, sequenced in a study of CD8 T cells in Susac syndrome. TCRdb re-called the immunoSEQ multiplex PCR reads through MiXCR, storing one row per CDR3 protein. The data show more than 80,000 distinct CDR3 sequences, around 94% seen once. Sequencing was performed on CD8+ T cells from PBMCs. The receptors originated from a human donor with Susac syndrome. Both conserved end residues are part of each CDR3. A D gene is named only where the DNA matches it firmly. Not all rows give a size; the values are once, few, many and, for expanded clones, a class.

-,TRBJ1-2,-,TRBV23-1,CASTVTGLGGYTF,TGCGCCAGCACCGTTACAGGGTTGGGAGGCTACACCTTC
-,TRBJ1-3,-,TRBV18,CASSPENGNTIYF,TGTGCCAGCTCACCAGAAAACGGAAACACCATATATTTT
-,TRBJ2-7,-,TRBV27,CASSSAKILYEQYF,TGTGCCAGCAGTTCGGCTAAAATCTTGTACGAGCAGTACTTC
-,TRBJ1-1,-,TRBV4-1,CASSQLVNTEAFF,TGCGCCAGCAGCCAACTGGTAAACACTGAAGCTTTCTTT
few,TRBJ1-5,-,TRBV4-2,CASSQEGVDSNQPQHF,TGTGCCAGCAGCCAAGAGGGGGTCGATAGCAATCAGCCCCAGCATTTT
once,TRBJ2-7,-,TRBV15,CATSPPGVTYEQYF,TGTGCCACCAGCCCCCCGGGGGTAACCTACGAGCAGTACTTC
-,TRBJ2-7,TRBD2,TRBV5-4,CASSLGAGEVEQYF,TGTGCCAGCAGCTTGGGAGCGGGGGAGGTCGAGCAGTACTTC
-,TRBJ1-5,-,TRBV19,CASSIIRRSNQPQHF,TGTGCCAGTAGTATAATCAGGCGGAGCAATCAGCCCCAGCATTTT
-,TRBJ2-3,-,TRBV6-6,CASGGAPDTQYF,TGTGCCAGCGGGGGGGCGCCCGATACGCAGTATTTT
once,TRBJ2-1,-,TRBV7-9,CASSPLMGNEQFF,TGTGCCAGCAGCCCCCTGATGGGCAATGAGCAGTTCTTC
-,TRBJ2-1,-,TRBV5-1,CASSPNPGGSWDEQFF,TGCGCCAGCAGCCCCAACCCGGGGGGCTCGTGGGATGAGCAGTTCTTC
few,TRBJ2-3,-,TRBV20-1,CSARDGGSTDTQYF,TGCAGTGCTAGAGATGGAGGGAGCACAGATACGCAGTATTTT
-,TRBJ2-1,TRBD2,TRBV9,CATAPSGGYNEQFF,TGTGCCACCGCCCCTAGCGGGGGTTACAATGAGCAGTTCTTC
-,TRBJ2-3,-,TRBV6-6,CASSYPRDGHTDTQYF,TGTGCCAGCAGTTACCCGAGGGACGGACACACAGATACGCAGTATTTT
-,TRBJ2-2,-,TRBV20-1,CSASTYTGELFF,TGCAGTGCTTCGACTTACACCGGGGAGCTGTTTTTT
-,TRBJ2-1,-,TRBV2,CASSGRKDRPNEQFF,TGTGCCAGCAGTGGACGGAAGGACCGCCCTAATGAGCAGTTCTTC
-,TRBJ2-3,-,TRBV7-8,CASSLAVTGLDTQYF,TGTGCCAGCAGCTTAGCCGTTACAGGGCTAGATACGCAGTATTTT
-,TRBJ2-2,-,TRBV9,CASRGTEDTGELFF,TGTGCCAGCAGGGGGACGGAGGACACCGGGGAGCTGTTTTTT
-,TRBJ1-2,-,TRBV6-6,CASSWESYTF,TGTGCCAGCAGTTGGGAGAGCTACACCTTC
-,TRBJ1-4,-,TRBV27,CASSLGTATNEKLFF,TGTGCCAGCAGCCTGGGTACAGCAACTAATGAAAAACTGTTTTTT
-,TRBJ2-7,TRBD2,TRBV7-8,CASSLVAGPRREQYF,TGTGCCAGCAGCTTAGTAGCGGGCCCTCGTAGGGAGCAGTACTTC
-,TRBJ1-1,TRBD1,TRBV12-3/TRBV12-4,CASIRDRGNTEAFF,TGTGCCAGCATCAGGGACAGAGGGAACACTGAAGCTTTCTTT
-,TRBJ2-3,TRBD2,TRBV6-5,CASSYRSGGTDTQYF,TGTGCCAGCAGTTACCGGAGCGGGGGCACAGATACGCAGTATTTT
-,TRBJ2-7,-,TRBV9,CASSVDQASPSYEQYF,TGTGCCAGCAGCGTAGATCAGGCGAGCCCCTCCTACGAGCAGTACTTC
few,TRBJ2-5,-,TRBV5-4,CASSLGEETQYF,TGTGCCAGCAGCTTGGGGGAGGAGACCCAGTACTTC
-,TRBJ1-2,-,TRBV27,CASSSLEGLANYGYTF,TGTGCCAGCAGTTCCCTGGAAGGGCTAGCTAACTATGGCTACACCTTC
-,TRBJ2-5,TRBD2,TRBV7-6,CASKAGGLQETQYF,TGTGCCAGCAAAGCGGGGGGCCTCCAAGAGACCCAGTACTTC
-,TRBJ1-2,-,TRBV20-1,CSARPPGNYGYTF,TGCAGTGCTAGACCGCCAGGGAACTATGGCTACACCTTC
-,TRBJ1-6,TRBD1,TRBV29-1,CSVAAGGQSPLHF,TGCAGCGTTGCCGCAGGGGGTCAATCACCCCTCCACTTT
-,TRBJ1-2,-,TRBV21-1,CASGDGNYYGYTF,TGTGCCAGCGGAGATGGGAACTACTATGGCTACACCTTC
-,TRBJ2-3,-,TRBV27,CASSTLAGRADTQYF,TGTGCCAGCAGTACACTCGCGGGGCGGGCAGATACGCAGTATTTT
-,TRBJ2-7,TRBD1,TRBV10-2,CASSESNGQGVWEQYF,TGCGCCAGCAGTGAAAGTAACGGACAGGGGGTGTGGGAGCAGTACTTC
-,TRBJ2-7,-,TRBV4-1,CASSQDRGTAYEQYF,TGCGCCAGCAGCCAAGATCGCGGGACAGCCTACGAGCAGTACTTC
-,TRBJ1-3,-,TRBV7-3,CASSLTTGNTIYF,TGTGCCAGCAGCTTAACAACCGGAAACACCATATATTTT
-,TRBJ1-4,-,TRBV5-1,CASSLDASTNEKLFF,TGCGCCAGCAGCTTGGACGCCTCAACTAATGAAAAACTGTTTTTT
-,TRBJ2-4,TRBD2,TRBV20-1,CSASGGGFQYF,TGCAGTGCTAGCGGCGGGGGTTTTCAGTACTTC
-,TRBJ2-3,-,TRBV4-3,CASSQESTDTQYF,TGCGCCAGCAGCCAAGAAAGCACAGATACGCAGTATTTT
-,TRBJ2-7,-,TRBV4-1,CASSQEGEGFYEQYF,TGCGCCAGCAGCCAAGAGGGTGAGGGCTTCTACGAGCAGTACTTC
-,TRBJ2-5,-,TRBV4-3,CASSQGGLTMEETQYF,TGCGCCAGCAGCCAAGGCGGGCTAACGATGGAAGAGACCCAGTACTTC
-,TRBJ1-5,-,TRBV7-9,CASSLASNQPQHF,TGTGCCAGCAGCTTAGCCTCCAATCAGCCCCAGCATTTT
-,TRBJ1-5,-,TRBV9,CASSPSPDYQPQHF,TGTGCCAGCAGCCCCTCCCCAGACTATCAGCCCCAGCATTTT
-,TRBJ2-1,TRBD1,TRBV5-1,CASSLIGTGSSYNEQFF,TGCGCCAGCAGCTTAATCGGGACAGGGAGCTCCTACAATGAGCAGTTCTTC
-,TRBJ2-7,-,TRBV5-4,CASSDRGHSYEQYF,TGTGCCAGCAGTGACCGGGGGCACTCCTACGAGCAGTACTTC
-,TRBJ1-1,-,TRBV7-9,CASSMDNTEAFF,TGTGCCAGCAGCATGGACAACACTGAAGCTTTCTTT
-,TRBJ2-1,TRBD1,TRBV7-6,CASSPDRRGNEQFF,TGTGCCAGCAGCCCCGACCGCAGGGGGAATGAGCAGTTCTTC
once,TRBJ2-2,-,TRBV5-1,CASSLIGTGELFF,TGCGCCAGCAGCTTGATTGGCACCGGGGAGCTGTTTTTT
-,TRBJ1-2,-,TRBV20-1,CSARDPRTDLNYGYTF,TGCAGTGCTAGAGATCCTAGGACAGATCTTAACTATGGCTACACCTTC
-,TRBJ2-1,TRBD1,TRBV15,CATSRDLGQANEQFF,TGTGCCACCAGCAGAGATCTCGGACAGGCCAATGAGCAGTTCTTC
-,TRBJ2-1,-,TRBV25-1,CASTFSKEFF,TGTGCCAGCACTTTCTCCAAGGAGTTCTTC
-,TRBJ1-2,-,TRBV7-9,CASAPPGRGGYTF,TGTGCCAGCGCTCCCCCAGGGAGGGGTGGCTACACCTTC
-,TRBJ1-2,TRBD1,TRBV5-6,CASSLAGQLTGYTF,TGTGCCAGCAGCTTGGCGGGACAGCTAACCGGCTACACCTTC
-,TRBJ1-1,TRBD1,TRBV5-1,CASSLAGQKNTEAFF,TGCGCCAGCAGCTTGGCGGGACAGAAGAACACTGAAGCTTTCTTT
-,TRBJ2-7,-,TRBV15,CATSTLKGKQGAEQYF,TGTGCCACCAGCACCCTAAAGGGGAAACAGGGAGCCGAGCAGTACTTC
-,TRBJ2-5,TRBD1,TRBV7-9,CASSPTGGVEERTQYF,TGTGCCAGCAGCCCGACAGGGGGGGTCGAAGAAAGGACCCAGTACTTC
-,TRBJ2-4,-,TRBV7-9,CASSPTGLAKNIQYF,TGTGCCAGCAGCCCAACAGGGCTAGCCAAAAACATTCAGTACTTC
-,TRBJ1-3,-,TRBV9,CASDGGNSGNTIYF,TGTGCCAGCGACGGGGGGAACTCTGGAAACACCATATATTTT
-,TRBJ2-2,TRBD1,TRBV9,CASSQGAGETGELFF,TGTGCCAGCAGCCAGGGGGCAGGGGAGACCGGGGAGCTGTTTTTT